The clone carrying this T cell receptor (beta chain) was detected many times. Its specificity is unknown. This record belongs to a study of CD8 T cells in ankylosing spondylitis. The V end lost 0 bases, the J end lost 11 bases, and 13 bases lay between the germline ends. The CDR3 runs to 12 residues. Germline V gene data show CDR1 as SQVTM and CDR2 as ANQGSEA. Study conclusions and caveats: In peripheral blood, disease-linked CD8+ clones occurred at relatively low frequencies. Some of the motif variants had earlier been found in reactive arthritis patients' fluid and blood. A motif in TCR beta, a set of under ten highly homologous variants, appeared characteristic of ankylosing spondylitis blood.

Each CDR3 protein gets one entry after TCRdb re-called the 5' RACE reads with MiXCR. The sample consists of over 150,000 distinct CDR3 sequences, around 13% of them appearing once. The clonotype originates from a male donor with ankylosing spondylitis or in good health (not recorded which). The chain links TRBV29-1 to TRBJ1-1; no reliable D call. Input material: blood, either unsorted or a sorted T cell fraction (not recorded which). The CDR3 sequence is CSVEDRPLWAFF. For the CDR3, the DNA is TGCAGCGTTGAAGATCGACCCCTGTGGGCTTTCTTT.